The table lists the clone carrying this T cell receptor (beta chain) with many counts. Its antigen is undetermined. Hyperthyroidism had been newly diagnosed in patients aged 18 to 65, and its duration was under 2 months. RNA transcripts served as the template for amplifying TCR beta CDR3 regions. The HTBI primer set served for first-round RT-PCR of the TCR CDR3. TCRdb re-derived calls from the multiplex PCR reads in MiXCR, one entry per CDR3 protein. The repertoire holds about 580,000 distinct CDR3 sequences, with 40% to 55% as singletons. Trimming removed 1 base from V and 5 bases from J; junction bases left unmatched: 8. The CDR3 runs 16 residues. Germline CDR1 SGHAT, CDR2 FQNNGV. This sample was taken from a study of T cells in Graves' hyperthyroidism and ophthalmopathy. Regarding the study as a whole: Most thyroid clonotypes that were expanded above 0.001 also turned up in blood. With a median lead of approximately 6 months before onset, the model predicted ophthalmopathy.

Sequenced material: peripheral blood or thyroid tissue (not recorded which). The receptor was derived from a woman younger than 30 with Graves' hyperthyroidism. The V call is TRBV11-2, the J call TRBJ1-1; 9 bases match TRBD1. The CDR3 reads CASSLVPGQGWTEAFF. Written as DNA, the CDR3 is TGTGCCAGCAGCTTAGTGCCGGGACAGGGATGGACTGAAGCTTTCTTT.